One TCR beta chain is described in this entry. This clone's antigen is unknown. It has no much larger one-base neighbor in the sample; base qualities were not kept. In the ophthalmopathy patients, disease was moderately to severely active, with a Clinical Activity Score of 3 or more, a NOSPECS grade of 4 or more, and a duration of less than 3 months. Any patient with an uncontrolled infection, another autoimmune disease, pregnancy or lactation was excluded. Clinical symptoms, serum thyroxine and TRAb, thyroid ultrasound, and orbital computed tomography formed the basis for the diagnoses. Ficoll-Paque density gradient centrifugation was used to isolate PBMCs from around 10 ml of fresh peripheral blood. Trizol reagent was used to extract total RNA, and RNA quality was then checked on an Agilent 2100 Bioanalyzer. The sample belongs to a study of T cells in Graves' hyperthyroidism and ophthalmopathy (dated by TCRdb to about 2019). The study in broad terms: Peripheral blood was sampled at the time of initial diagnosis, prior to any treatment. In about 6 Graves' hyperthyroidism patients, the study also compared T-cell repertoires from thyroid tissue with T-cell repertoires from blood. After sampling, hyperthyroidism patients received methimazole starting at 30 mg daily, and ophthalmopathy patients received high-dose intravenous methylprednisolone. The 100 discovery patients were divided at random into training and test sets in a 7:3 ratio. A discovery cohort of about 100 patients, 43 with Graves' ophthalmopathy and approximately 55 with stable Graves' hyperthyroidism, was used to find distinguishing TCR V-J signatures. Prospective prediction of ophthalmopathy was tested in an independent validation cohort of approximately 19 hyperthyroidism patients and 15 to 17 patients who later progressed to ophthalmopathy. The paper reports TCR Vbeta CDR3 sequencing of roughly 140 peripheral blood samples: 40 or so ophthalmopathy, 75 to 80 hyperthyroidism and approximately 17 progressor patients. Study-wide conclusions, independent of this receptor: Sample size was not statistically predetermined, and blinding of investigators to group allocation was not performed. In validation, the model predicted progression to ophthalmopathy with approximately 69% sensitivity and 72% to 85% specificity, a median of around 6.6 months before onset. Most expanded thyroid clonotypes (frequency above 0.001) were also found in blood, which suggests that blood repertoires may mirror thyroid immune responses. A model built on a 13 V-J signature distinguished ophthalmopathy from stable hyperthyroidism, reaching about 88% sensitivity and approximately 81% specificity in cross-validation and 80%/75% in testing.

Per the germline V gene (reference sequence), SGHKS is the CDR1 and YYEKEE is the CDR2. From cysteine to phenylalanine, the CDR3 is 17 amino acids long. Just the 51-base CDR3 DNA is kept, in frame starting at base 1. V is pared back by 1 base and J by 1 base, with 12 bases lying between the germline termini. The TCR beta CDR3 regions were amplified from the RNA transcripts. For the first round of RT-PCR on the TCR CDR3, the HTBI primer set was used together with the Qiagen OneStep RT-PCR kit. Libraries were constructed in a second round of multiplex PCR, after which size selection and purification were performed. Libraries were sequenced paired-end with 100 bp reads on an Illumina HiSeq2000. Under the source paper's analysis protocol: SOAPnuke was used to process the raw data, removing reads that contained adapters or uncalled bases, had a mean Phred below 15, or lacked an exact match to the constant primer or identifier. COPE v1.2.5 was used to merge high-quality paired reads, and clonotypes were defined as unique nucleotide sequences. MiTCR v1.1 was used to align the clonotypes against IMGT TRBV, TRBD and TRBJ reference segments. The analysis included only V-J combinations with a frequency above 0.0001, which together covered around 99% of the repertoires. A TCS score was defined as the ratio of F50 (clonal expansion) to E x V (chaos), with BLOSUM62-based TCRdist applied between CDR3 peptides within each V-J. Welch's t-statistics and random forest reduced roughly 530 V-J features to 10 to 15, which were used in a naive Bayes classifier (R e1071). The public reads were reprocessed in TCRdb via fastp at Q25 and MiXCR, keeping in-frame beta chains. Entries are consolidated by CDR3 protein sequence, retaining the most common genes and DNA. The V and J calls shown here were made by TCRdb, not taken from the authors' results. The sample table lists 350,000 to 400,000 distinct CDR3 sequences, approximately 17% of them with a count of one. 35% to 45% of the sample lies in the top ten.

The source material was blood. The sequence derives from a young man with Graves' ophthalmopathy. The V and J segments used are TRBV5-5 and TRBJ2-6; TRBD1 might be the D gene, on 6 matching bases. The DNA sequence follows: TGTGCCAGCAGCTTGTGGGCCACAGGGTCTGGGGCCAACGTCCTGACTTTC. This translates into CASSLWATGSGANVLTF.